The 9 T cell receptor beta chains given below trace back to one sample, sequenced in a study of a mutant IDH1 vaccine in newly diagnosed glioma. Their recognized antigens are unknown. Sequencing was performed with immunoSEQ multiplex PCR; in TCRdb, only in-frame clones are kept and a portion is missing. The repertoire holds almost 95,000 clones, roughly 89% seen once, with 0.75% to 0.95% in the top ten. Specified time point: week 47, end of study. What each vaccine dose contained was 300 ug of mutant IDH1 20-mer peptide, accompanied by topical imiquimod. The specimen was PBMCs, collected from a glioma patient whose treatment included an IDH1 peptide vaccine. The receptors were sampled from a woman aged 45 to 65 with glioma.

V and J are TRBV18 and TRBJ2-7, with 12 positions matching TRBD1. The CDR3 consists of 17 residues. V lost 2 bases and J lost 5; bases outside the gene matches: 10. Germline values: CDR1 KGHSH, CDR2 LQKENI. For the CDR3, the DNA is TGTGCCAGCTCACCAAGGGACAGGGGGCGCGAAGTCCACGAGCAGTACTTC. It is translated as CASSPRDRGREVHEQYF.

This sequence joins TRBV6-6 and TRBJ2-7; TRBD1 aligns across 7 bases. V shed 1 base and J 6 bases; nucleotides not matched to a gene: 12. Germline loops: CDR1 MNHNY, CDR2 SVGAGI (reference sequence). This CDR3 contains 16 residues. This chain's CDR3 is CASSYLQGRYNSEQYF. In nucleotides, the CDR3 is TGTGCCAGCAGTTACTTACAGGGGCGGTATAATTCCGAGCAGTACTTC.

The chain couples TRBV11-3 to TRBJ2-7, with D possibly called TRBD1 or TRBD2 (6 bases each). Per germline, CDR1 SGHNT and CDR2 YENEEA. CDR3 length equals 14 residues. V was shortened by 5 bases and J by 5 bases, with 16 bases between the two germline ends. CDR3 protein: CASSPVGGINEQYF. In nucleotides, the CDR3 is TGTGCCAGCAGCCCCGTGGGGGGCATTAACGAGCAGTACTTC.

The chain uses TRBV7-9 and TRBJ2-5; D is unclear. V shed 1 base and J shed 2 bases, with 8 bases lying between them. Germline V gene sequence: CDR1 SEHNR, CDR2 FQNEAQ (reference sequence). This CDR3 comprises 14 residues. CDR3 coding DNA: TGTGCCAGCAGCTTAGGGCCAGGTCAAGAGACCCAGTACTTC. Protein product: CASSLGPGQETQYF.

The chain uses TRBV5-1 and TRBJ2-2, with TRBD1 matching over 10 bases. CDR1 and CDR2 from the germline V gene are SGHRS and YFSETQ. The CDR3 length is 15 residues. Trimming at V came to 7 bases and at J to 4 bases, leaving 7 bases not matched to a gene. The CDR3 sequence: CASREGTGVTGELFF. The CDR3 DNA follows: TGCGCCAGCCGGGAGGGGACAGGGGTCACCGGGGAGCTGTTTTTT.

This rearrangement joins TRBV27 to TRBJ2-2, with D uncertain. V gave up 5 bases and J gave up 5 bases, with 3 bases separating them. The CDR3 length is 11 residues. Germline CDR1 MNHEY, CDR2 SMNVEV (reference sequence). The CDR3 spells CASSKTGELFF. In DNA, the CDR3 is TGTGCCAGCAGTAAGACCGGGGAGCTGTTTTTT.

The chain links TRBV6-1 to TRBJ2-5; TRBD1 is a possible D gene (6 bases). There are 14 residues in the CDR3. The germline V gene has CDR1 MNHNS and CDR2 SASEGT. Trimming left V 6 bases short and J 2 bases short, with 13 bases between. CDR3 coding DNA: TGTGCCAGCAGACAAGGGACACTTCAAGAGACCCAGTACTTC. Its translation is CASRQGTLQETQYF.

Here the CDR3 reads CASSEMGQGAYEQYF. CDR3 DNA: TGTGCCAGCAGCGAAATGGGACAGGGGGCCTACGAGCAGTACTTC. The chain employs TRBV6-5 and TRBJ2-7; 11 bases line up with TRBD1. The CDR3 is made up of 15 amino acids. In germline, CDR1 is MNHEY, CDR2 SVGAGI. V was clipped by 6 bases and J by 2 bases; unmatched bases: 6.

The chain links TRBV7-2 to TRBJ1-2; D perhaps matches TRBD1 (5 bases). V lost 0 bases to trimming and J lost 4 bases, with 12 bases between them. This CDR3 is 15 amino acids long. Germline V CDR1 and CDR2: SGHTA, FQGNSA. In nucleotides, the CDR3 is TGTGCCAGCAGCTTAGCAGGGGTGGTTGGCTATGGCTACACCTTC. Protein product: CASSLAGVVGYGYTF.